These T cell receptor beta chains were read from a single sample in a study of cytomegalovirus exposure and HLA in healthy donors. Using immunoSEQ multiplex PCR, the repertoire was profiled, and TCRdb retains in-frame clones only, with some absent. The sample has around 62,000 clones, under 80% seen once; the top ten hold approximately 4.7%. The specimen sequenced was PBMCs. Receptors originate from a male donor in good health and CMV-seropositive. CDR3s include the opening cysteine and the closing phenylalanine or tryptophan. The D gene is left open where the match is weak. Size is omitted from some rows. Given values are once, few, many or a class for expanded clones.

d_call j_call v_call clone_size cdr3_nt cdr3_aa
TRBD1 TRBJ2-2 TRBV19 once TGTGCCAGTAGTAGTCCTACCAGGGGGCGAACCGGGGAGCTGTTTTTT CASSSPTRGRTGELFF
NA TRBJ1-2 TRBV4-2 NA TGTGCCAGCAGCCACCACGACGCCGGGGAAGCTAACTATGGCTACACCTTC CASSHHDAGEANYGYTF
NA TRBJ1-2 TRBV28 NA TGTGCCAGCAGTTTCAGGGATTACGGCTACACCTTC CASSFRDYGYTF
NA TRBJ2-3 TRBV7-2 few TGTGCCAGCAGCCAAGACTATCTCAGCACAGATACGCAGTATTTT CASSQDYLSTDTQYF
TRBD2 TRBJ2-5 TRBV5-4 NA TGTGCCAGCAGCTCCAAACTAGCGGGGGACCAAGAGACCCAGTACTTC CASSSKLAGDQETQYF
NA TRBJ2-7 TRBV28 NA TGTGCCAGCAGACCCGGCGCGGCCTACGAGCAGTACTTC CASRPGAAYEQYF
NA TRBJ2-7 TRBV10-3 NA TGTGCCATCAGTGGCGGGACCTACGAGCAGTACTTC CAISGGTYEQYF
NA TRBJ1-4 TRBV11-2 NA TGTGCCAGCAGCTTTTCCAGGGGCAATGAAAAACTGTTTTTT CASSFSRGNEKLFF
TRBD1 TRBJ1-5 TRBV2 once TGTGCCAGCAGTGGTACAGGGGGTCAGCCCCAGCATTTT CASSGTGGQPQHF
NA TRBJ1-5 TRBV30 NA TGTGCCTGGAGTGTATTAGGGGATCAGCCCCAGCATTTT CAWSVLGDQPQHF
TRBD1 TRBJ1-2 TRBV6-5 NA TGTGCCAGCAGTTCTCACCTCGGACAGGGGGCGGGTGGCTACACCTTC CASSSHLGQGAGGYTF
TRBD2 TRBJ2-5 TRBV7-2 NA TGTGCCAGCAGCTTTTTACTAGCGGGGGACCAAGAGACCCAGTACTTC CASSFLLAGDQETQYF
NA TRBJ2-7 TRBV18 NA TGTGCCAGCTCAGACGGGGGATACGAGCAGTACTTC CASSDGGYEQYF
TRBD2 TRBJ2-5 TRBV6-6 NA TGTGCCAGCATATTGAGGCTAGCGGGGGGGGAGACCCAGTACTTC CASILRLAGGETQYF
TRBD2 TRBJ2-3 TRBV7-6 NA TGTGCCAGCAGCATCTATTGGGCTAGCGGGGAGGTAGATACGCAGTATTTT CASSIYWASGEVDTQYF